This T cell receptor beta chain came from a study of cytomegalovirus exposure and HLA in healthy donors. A word on this clone: Its antigen is still unknown.

Per germline, CDR1 MNHNY and CDR2 SVGAGI (reference sequence). The CDR3 totals 12 residues. The V gene end was trimmed by 6 bases and the J gene end by 11 bases; junction bases not matched to a gene: 8. Study-wide findings and caveats: The authors listed about 170 TCR beta chains as cytomegalovirus-associated.

The data were produced by immunoSEQ multiplex PCR, yet TCRdb's version contains in-frame clones alone and is incomplete. The table lists approximately 120,000 clones, roughly 94% of them singletons. The sequenced sample consisted of PBMCs. The V and J genes are TRBV6-6 and TRBJ1-1, with 8 bases lining up with TRBD1. The source is a woman aged 18-35 years in good health and CMV-seronegative. The CDR3 sequence: CASRNGQGSAFF. The DNA of the CDR3 is TGTGCCAGCAGGAATGGACAGGGATCGGCTTTCTTT.